The T cell receptor (beta chain) described here comes from a study of blood T cell repertoires in COVID-19. Study-level information: PBMCs, B-cell-depleted T cells, or T cells provided the cDNA or gDNA that made up the material.

With 3 bases clipped from V and 7 bases from J, the junction kept 5 bases outside the gene matches. The CDR3 has 15 residues. Germline V gene lookup returns CDR1 ENHRY and CDR2 SYGVKD. TCRdb's table, derived via immunoSEQ multiplex PCR, lists solely in-frame clones and lacks some. The sample holds 110,000 to 150,000 clones, more than 75% seen once. Living in about two dozen US areas, the participants were between 18 and 89 years of age. The clonotype originates from a man in his 60s who had recovered from COVID-19. The sample comprised PBMCs or T cells enriched from blood (not recorded which). This chain uses TRBV10-3 with TRBJ2-3; 12 nucleotides align to TRBD1. The CDR3 DNA is TGTGCCATCAGTGACCGGGACAGGGGGCTGAATACGCAGTATTTT. This translates into CAISDRDRGLNTQYF.